Detailed here is one T cell receptor beta chain. Assay used: immunoSEQ multiplex PCR; TCRdb lists only in-frame clones, some missing. The sample carries under 150,000 clones, approximately 85% recorded once. Trimming took off 5 bases at V and 0 bases at J, with 7 bases between the two ends. CDR3 length: 13 amino acids. Germline V CDR1 and CDR2: SGHTA, FQGTGA. These data belong to a study of blood T cell repertoires in COVID-19. Sequencing was carried out using peripheral blood. The source of this sequence is a middle-aged man with acute or convalescent COVID-19. The chain combines TRBV7-3 with TRBJ2-5; D gene ambiguous. The DNA for the CDR3 is TGTGCCAGCAGCCCTACGAACCAAGAGACCCAGTACTTC. It is translated as CASSPTNQETQYF.